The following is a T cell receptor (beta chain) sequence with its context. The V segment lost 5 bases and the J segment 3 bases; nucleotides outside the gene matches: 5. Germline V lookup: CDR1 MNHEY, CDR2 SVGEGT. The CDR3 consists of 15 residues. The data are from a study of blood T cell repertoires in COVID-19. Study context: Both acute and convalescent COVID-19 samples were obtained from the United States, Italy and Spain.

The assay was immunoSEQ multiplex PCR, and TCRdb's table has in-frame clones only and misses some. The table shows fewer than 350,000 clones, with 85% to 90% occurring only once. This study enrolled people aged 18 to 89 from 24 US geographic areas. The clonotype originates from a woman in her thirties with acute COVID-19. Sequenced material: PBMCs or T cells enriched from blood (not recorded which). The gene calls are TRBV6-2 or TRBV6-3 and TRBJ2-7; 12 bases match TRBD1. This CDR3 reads CASSTGTGGGYEQYF. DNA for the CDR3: TGTGCCAGCAGTACCGGGACAGGGGGCGGCTACGAGCAGTACTTC.